These 29 T cell receptor beta chains were all obtained from the same sample, sequenced in a study of blood T cell repertoires in COVID-19. Only in-frame clones appear in the TCRdb table, and some are missing; sequencing was by immunoSEQ multiplex PCR. Seen here are about 240,000 clones, 86% observed once, and the top ten hold 5.5% to 6.5%. Sequenced: peripheral blood. These receptors originate from a man in his sixties with acute or convalescent COVID-19.

The chain is built from TRBV5-6 and TRBJ1-6; no clear D gene. The V gene's germline CDR1 is SGHDT and CDR2 YYEEEE. Trimming removed 5 bases at V and 7 bases at J, with 10 bases between. This CDR3 region has 13 residues. The CDR3 protein is CASSPRGNSPLHF. The CDR3 DNA is TGTGCCAGCAGTCCTAGAGGGAATTCACCCCTCCACTTT.

The genes are TRBV19 and TRBJ2-1, with 7 bases matching TRBD2. The germline V gene has CDR1 LNHDA and CDR2 SQIVND (reference sequence). After removal of 5 bases from V and 6 bases from J, the junction contained 7 bases not matched to a gene. The CDR3 is 14 residues long. The CDR3 region is CASSLRGGFNEQFF. The CDR3 DNA reads as TGTGCCAGTAGTTTACGGGGAGGGTTCAATGAGCAGTTCTTC.

V and J are TRBV11-2 and TRBJ1-1, with D unresolved. This CDR3 region has 12 residues. The V and J ends lost 5 bases and 10 bases respectively, with 14 bases between them. Per the germline V gene, CDR1 is SGHAT and CDR2 is FQNNGV. The CDR3 region is CASSQLPRRAFF. As DNA, the CDR3 is TGTGCCAGCAGCCAGTTACCACGAAGAGCTTTCTTT.

This chain links TRBV6-5 with TRBJ2-3, with 7 bases identical to TRBD1. CDR1 and CDR2 from the germline V gene are MNHEY and SVGAGI. The length of the CDR3 is 16 residues. V dropped 2 bases and J dropped 2; count of bases not matched to a gene: 7. The CDR3 sequence is CASSYRGPYSTDTQYF. In DNA form, the CDR3 reads TGTGCCAGCAGTTACAGGGGGCCCTATTCCACAGATACGCAGTATTTT.

CDR3 sequence reads: CASSQGGVSEYF. The DNA of the CDR3 is TGTGCCAGCAGCCAGGGGGGCGTCTCGGAGTACTTC. The J gene is TRBJ2-4, the V gene TRBV11-2; tentative D call: TRBD1 (7 bases). Trimming left V 5 bases short and J 14 bases short, with 16 bases between. The CDR3 totals 12 residues. The germline CDR1 and CDR2 sequences are SGHAT and FQNNGV.

The gene calls are TRBV5-4 and TRBJ1-1; possibly TRBD1 for D (6 bases). The V gene lost 4 bases and the J gene lost 5 bases, with 21 bases spanning the gap. The CDR3 consists of 16 residues. CDR1 SGHNT and CDR2 YYREEE come from the germline V gene (reference sequence). CDR3 protein: CASSATPRGMGTEAFF. The CDR3, as DNA: TGTGCCAGCAGCGCGACCCCCAGGGGAATGGGAACTGAAGCTTTCTTT.

This clone was recorded only once. V and J are TRBV12-3 or TRBV12-4 and TRBJ1-5; D unresolved. The CDR3 is made up of 12 amino acids. Trimming pared 8 bases from V and 5 bases from J, leaving 10 bases between. CDR3 residues: CASSQGDQPQHF. The CDR3 DNA is TGTGCCAGCTCACAAGGAGATCAGCCCCAGCATTTT.

The rearrangement links TRBV5-1 to TRBJ1-1, with TRBD1 as a possible D gene (6 bases). Germline V gene sequence: CDR1 SGHRS, CDR2 YFSETQ. V lost 4 bases to trimming and J lost 5 bases, with 15 bases between them. This CDR3 has 14 residues. The CDR3 sequence: CASSPKQGGTEAFF. CDR3 bases: TGCGCCAGCAGCCCGAAACAGGGTGGGACTGAAGCTTTCTTT.

This clone was seen only once. The J gene is TRBJ2-5, the V gene TRBV5-4; 11 nucleotides match TRBD2. There are 19 residues in the CDR3. V trimming: 0 bases; J trimming: 2 bases; junction bases outside the gene matches: 12. Germline V gene data show CDR1 as SGHNT and CDR2 as YYREEE (reference sequence). Here the CDR3 reads CASSLAGLAGGWGQETQYF. The CDR3 DNA is TGTGCCAGCAGCTTGGCCGGTCTAGCGGGAGGTTGGGGGCAAGAGACCCAGTACTTC.

The V and J genes are TRBV6-5 and TRBJ1-2, with D possibly matching TRBD1 (5 bases). Between the trimmed V and J ends, which lost 3 bases and 7 bases, there was a span of 9 bases. There are 12 residues in the CDR3. CDR1 MNHEY and CDR2 SVGAGI come from the germline V gene. This CDR3 reads CASSYRRGGYTF. The CDR3 nucleotides read TGTGCCAGCAGTTATCGTAGGGGTGGCTACACCTTC.

The chain links TRBV12-3 or TRBV12-4 to TRBJ1-3; D uncertain. The ends were cut back, 4 bases at V and 4 bases at J, with 8 bases in the middle. The CDR3 covers 13 residues. CDR3 in amino acids: CASSSASGNTIYF. The CDR3 DNA reads as TGTGCCAGCAGTTCCGCGTCCGGAAACACCATATATTTT.

The chain combines TRBV5-4 with TRBJ2-1; TRBD2 aligns across 11 bases. Germline-derived CDR1 and CDR2 are SGHNT and YYREEE (reference sequence). The junction had 8 bases not matched to a gene; V was cut back by 1 base and J by 8 bases. CDR3 length: 16 residues. The CDR3 DNA follows: TGTGCCAGCAGCTTGAAACTAGCGGGAGTTGGCGATGAGCAGTTCTTC. This gives the protein CASSLKLAGVGDEQFF. Variable domain in full (rest from reference TRBV5-4 and TRBJ2-1): ETGVTQSPTHLIKTRGQQVTLRCSSQSGHNTVSWYQQALGQGPQFIFQYYREEENGRGNFPPRFSGLQFPNYSSELNVNALELDDSALYLCASSLKLAGVGDEQFFGPGTRLTVL.

The V gene is TRBV5-4, the J gene TRBJ2-2, with 15 bases lining up with TRBD2. Germline assignment: CDR1 SGHNT and CDR2 YYREEE (reference sequence). The CDR3 has 18 amino acids. V was clipped by 4 bases and J by 6 bases; unmatched bases: 10. The CDR3 loop reads CASSPGLAGGVEAGELFF. Here the CDR3 DNA reads TGTGCCAGCAGCCCGGGACTAGCGGGAGGTGTTGAGGCCGGGGAGCTGTTTTTT.

The chain uses TRBV7-3 and TRBJ1-1; TRBD1 is a possible D gene (5 bases). CDR3 length: 13 residues. Germline assignment: CDR1 SGHTA and CDR2 FQGTGA. V was cut by 2 bases and J by 5 bases, with 9 bases left in between. The CDR3 is CASSLQGYTEAFF. The CDR3 DNA is TGTGCCAGCAGCTTACAGGGTTATACTGAAGCTTTCTTT.

The V gene is TRBV14, the J gene TRBJ2-3, with 13 bases fitting TRBD2. Trimming took 8 bases from V and 6 from J; bases not matched to a gene: 5. The CDR3 covers 14 residues. The germline gives CDR1 SGHDN, CDR2 FVKESK. DNA for the CDR3: TGTGCCAGCGGATCGGGACTAGCGGGGGATACGCAGTATTTT. It is translated as CASGSGLAGDTQYF.

This chain links TRBV10-3 with TRBJ2-3; 10 positions agree with TRBD1. The CDR3 is 16 residues long. Germline V lookup: CDR1 ENHRY, CDR2 SYGVKD. After removal of 0 bases from V and 8 bases from J, the junction contained 8 bases not matched to a gene. Here the CDR3 DNA reads TGTGCCATCAGTGAGTCCCCGGGACAGGGGAGCGGTACGCAGTATTTT. Its translation: CAISESPGQGSGTQYF.

The gene calls are TRBV29-1 and TRBJ1-2; TRBD1 matches at 7 bases. CDR1 and CDR2 from the germline V gene are SQVTM and ANQGSEA. V gave up 3 bases and J gave up 4 bases; unmatched junction bases: 8. The CDR3 has 14 residues. The CDR3 here is CSVDLAGGIYGYTF. The CDR3, as DNA: TGCAGCGTTGATTTGGCAGGGGGAATCTATGGCTACACCTTC. Together with reference TRBV29-1 and TRBJ1-2, the CDR3 gives the full variable domain: SAVISQKPSRDICQRGTSLTIQCQVDSQVTMMFWYRQQPGQSLTLIATANQGSEATYESGFVIDKFPISRPNLTFSTLTVSNMSPEDSSIYLCSVDLAGGIYGYTFGSGTRLTVV.

The CDR3 sequence is CASSSPSREDYEQYF. For the CDR3, the DNA is TGTGCCAGCAGTTCCCCTTCGCGGGAGGACTACGAGCAGTACTTC. The genes are TRBV6-6 and TRBJ2-7; 8 bases agree with TRBD2. CDR3 length: 15 amino acids. Trimming took 4 bases from V and 3 from J; bases not matched to a gene: 8. CDR1 and CDR2 (germline): MNHNY, SVGAGI (reference sequence).

The V and J genes are TRBV18 and TRBJ1-3; D possibly corresponds to TRBD1 (5 bases). Germline lookup yields CDR1 KGHSH and CDR2 LQKENI. The CDR3 has 16 residues. Trimming shortened V by 3 bases and J by 2 bases, and 14 bases separated the two germline ends. The CDR3 sequence is CASSPGPPGPGNTIYF. The CDR3 bases are TGTGCCAGCTCACCGGGGCCACCTGGCCCTGGAAACACCATATATTTT.

This clone was observed a handful of times. The rearrangement links TRBV28 to TRBJ1-1, with D perhaps matching TRBD1 (6 bases). Per germline, CDR1 MDHEN and CDR2 SYDVKM. V was cut by 7 bases and J by 0 bases, with 12 bases left in between. CDR3 length: 14 residues. The CDR3 spells CASNNRVMNTEAFF. CDR3 DNA sequence: TGTGCCAGCAACAACAGGGTTATGAACACTGAAGCTTTCTTT.

The chain combines TRBV28 with TRBJ1-2; D gene uncertain. Deletions cut 5 bases from V and 5 bases from J, with 18 bases between. CDR1 and CDR2 from the germline V gene are MDHEN and SYDVKM. The CDR3 is 15 residues long. For the CDR3, the DNA is TGTGCCAGCAGTCCCTCCCAGAGTCCAGGATATGGCTACACCTTC. Translation: CASSPSQSPGYGYTF.

This clone was found a few times. The chain employs TRBV30 and TRBJ1-6; D gene uncertain. CDR3 length equals 14 residues. In germline, CDR1 is GTSNPN, CDR2 SVGIG (reference sequence). V was clipped by 1 base and J by 4 bases, with 8 bases between them. In DNA, the CDR3 is TGTGCCTGGAGTGGGGCAGTTTATAATTCACCCCTCCACTTT. Translated: CAWSGAVYNSPLHF. Variable domain in full (rest from reference TRBV30 and TRBJ1-6): SQTIHQWPATLVQPVGSPLSLECTVEGTSNPNLYWYRQAAGRGLQLLFYSVGIGQISSEVPQNLSASRPQDRQFILSSKKLLLSDSGFYLCAWSGAVYNSPLHFGNGTRLTVT.

The gene calls are TRBV4-2 and TRBJ1-5; D call uncertain. V shed 5 bases and J shed 2 bases, with 10 bases lying between them. The germline V gene encodes CDR1 LGHNA and CDR2 YNFKEQ. The CDR3 is made up of 14 amino acids. The CDR3: CASSAAGRNQPQHF. CDR3 coding DNA: TGTGCCAGCAGCGCAGCGGGTCGCAATCAGCCCCAGCATTTT.

This clone was seen more than once but under ten times. The chain uses TRBV30 and TRBJ1-2; TRBD1 agrees at 7 bases. CDR1 and CDR2 (germline): GTSNPN, SVGIG (reference sequence). This CDR3 region has 15 residues. The ends lost 1 base at V and 1 base at J; junction bases unmatched: 6. CDR3 nucleotide sequence: TGTGCCTGGAGTGCGGACAGGACGTTTAACTATGGCTACACCTTC. This codes for CAWSADRTFNYGYTF.

This clone was seen a few times. V is TRBV19 and J is TRBJ2-2; tentative D call: TRBD2 (6 bases). The germline V gene has CDR1 LNHDA and CDR2 SQIVND (reference sequence). V was pared by 10 bases and J by 4 bases, with 16 bases between. The CDR3 has 14 amino acids. This CDR3 is CATLGSRTTGELFF. CDR3 nucleotides: TGTGCCACCCTCGGGAGCAGGACCACCGGGGAGCTGTTTTTT.

This clone has more than one count but fewer than ten. The genes are TRBV5-1 and TRBJ2-3; D may be TRBD1 (6 bases). The ends were cut back, 1 base at V and 2 bases at J, with 8 bases in the middle. The CDR3 covers 14 residues. CDR1 SGHRS and CDR2 YFSETQ come from the germline V gene. The CDR3 protein is CASSLNRATDTQYF. The CDR3 region has the DNA TGCGCCAGCAGCTTGAACAGGGCCACAGATACGCAGTATTTT.

The chain couples TRBV6-5 to TRBJ2-5; the match to TRBD2 covers 7 bases. This CDR3 comprises 15 residues. Germline CDR1 MNHEY, CDR2 SVGAGI. V lost 5 bases and J lost 3; bases outside the gene matches: 9. In nucleotides, the CDR3 is TGTGCCAGCAGTCGGGGGGTTGCGGAGAAAGAGACCCAGTACTTC. It is translated as CASSRGVAEKETQYF.

The rearrangement joins TRBV11-2 to TRBJ2-1; a weak D match, TRBD1 (6 bases). V lost 5 bases and J lost 7, with 15 bases in between. The CDR3 runs to 14 residues. Germline lookup yields CDR1 SGHAT and CDR2 FQNNGV. CDR3 residues: CASSQGHGGNEQFF. DNA of the CDR3: TGTGCCAGCAGCCAGGGACACGGAGGAAATGAGCAGTTCTTC.

The chain uses TRBV7-6 and TRBJ1-3; a weak D match, TRBD1 (5 bases). The CDR3 spans 14 residues. Germline V gene data show CDR1 as SGHVS and CDR2 as FNYEAQ. Trimming took off 5 bases at V and 4 bases at J, with 12 bases between the two ends. CDR3 DNA sequence: TGTGCCAGCAGCCCGCGGGACCTCGGAAACACCATATATTTT. Encoded protein: CASSPRDLGNTIYF. The full variable domain, rest sourced from reference TRBV7-6 and TRBJ1-3, is GAGVSQSPRYKVTKRGQDVALRCDPISGHVSLYWYRQALGQGPEFLTYFNYEAQQDKSGLPNDRFSAERPEGSISTLTIQRTEQRDSAMYRCASSPRDLGNTIYFGEGSWLTVV.